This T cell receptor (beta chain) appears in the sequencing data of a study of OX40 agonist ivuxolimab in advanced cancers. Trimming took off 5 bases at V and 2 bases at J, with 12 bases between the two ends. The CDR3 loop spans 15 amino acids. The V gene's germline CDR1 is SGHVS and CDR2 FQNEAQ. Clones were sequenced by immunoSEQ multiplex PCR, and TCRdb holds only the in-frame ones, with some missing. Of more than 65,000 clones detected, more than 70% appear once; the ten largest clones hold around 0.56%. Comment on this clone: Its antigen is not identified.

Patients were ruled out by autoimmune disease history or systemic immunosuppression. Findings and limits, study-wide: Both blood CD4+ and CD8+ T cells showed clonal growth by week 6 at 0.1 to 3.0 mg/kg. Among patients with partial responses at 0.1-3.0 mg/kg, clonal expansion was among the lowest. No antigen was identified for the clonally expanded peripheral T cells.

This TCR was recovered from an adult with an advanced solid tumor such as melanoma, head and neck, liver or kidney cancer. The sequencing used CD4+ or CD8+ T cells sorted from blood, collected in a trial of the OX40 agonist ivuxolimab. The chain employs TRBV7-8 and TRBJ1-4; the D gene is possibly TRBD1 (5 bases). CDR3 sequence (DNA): TGTGCCAGCAGCCTCCTCGGGGGTACTAATGAAAAACTGTTTTTT. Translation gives CASSLLGGTNEKLFF.